A single sample is the source of the 30 T cell receptor beta chains below, sequenced in a study of human T cells and chemical hapten exposure (dated by TCRdb to about 2021). This sample's time point label indicates: patch test 1, 2 weeks after DPC sensitization. The sample's treatment or condition label, decoded: therapeutic diphenylcyclopropenone sensitization with weekly scalp DPC. The library was prepared using RACE. These reads were obtained on a NextSeq 500. Clones were called with MiXCR by TCRdb after fastp trimmed the public reads at Q25, and only in-frame beta chains were retained. Each entry merges the rows of one CDR3 protein and shows their most common DNA and genes. The sample table lists tens of thousands of distinct CDR3 sequences, about 10% of them with a count of one. Around 2.2% of the sample goes to the ten largest clones. This specimen consisted of whole blood, obtained in connection with sensitization to the hapten diphenylcyclopropenone (DPC). These receptors were obtained from a man in his forties or fifties with alopecia areata. Some clones in this sample may be carry-over from other donors' samples.

This clonotype was seen a handful of times. The V call is TRBV7-2, the J call TRBJ2-5; 10 nucleotides align to TRBD2. This CDR3 is 20 amino acids long. Germline CDR1 is SGHTA and CDR2 is FQGNSA. The trim removed 2 bases at V and 4 bases at J, leaving 19 bases unmatched. This CDR3 is CASSLRVGLATRRRSETQYF. CDR3 DNA: TGTGCCAGCAGCTTAAGAGTGGGACTAGCGACCCGGAGGCGGTCAGAGACCCAGTACTTC.

The chain recombines TRBV9 with TRBJ2-7; TRBD2 aligns across 8 bases. The CDR3 has 16 residues. The V and J ends lost 0 bases and 2 bases, in that order; junction bases with no gene match: 7. Germline V gives CDR1 SGDLS, CDR2 YYNGEE. The chain's CDR3 is CASSVDPGGGTYEQYF. CDR3 in DNA: TGTGCCAGCAGCGTAGATCCGGGGGGGGGGACCTACGAGCAGTACTTC.

This clonotype was seen repeatedly, ten times or more. The chain carries TRBV6-2 or TRBV6-3 and TRBJ1-5; D is undetermined. Germline V CDR1 and CDR2: MNHEY, SVGEGT. V lost 9 bases and J lost 6, with 12 bases in between. There are 12 residues in the CDR3. The CDR3: CASGLGSQPQHF. In DNA form, the CDR3 reads TGTGCCAGTGGATTAGGGAGTCAGCCCCAGCATTTT.

The rearrangement uses TRBV20-1 and TRBJ1-4; 10 bases fit TRBD1. V was pared by 0 bases and J by 0 bases, with 1 base of the junction left unmatched. The CDR3 length is 16 residues. CDR1 is DFQATT, CDR2 SNEGSKA, per germline (reference sequence). CDR3 sequence: CSARDGQGATNEKLFF. The CDR3 DNA is TGCAGTGCTAGAGATGGACAGGGGGCAACTAATGAAAAACTGTTTTTT.

The J gene is TRBJ2-3, the V gene TRBV19, with D uncertain. Germline V gene sequence: CDR1 LNHDA, CDR2 SQIVND (reference sequence). CDR3 size: 16 residues. The V gene lost 6 bases and the J gene lost 5 bases, with 21 bases spanning the gap. CDR3 in DNA: TGTGCCAGTAGCTATCCCTCCGGGTCAAAGGGAGATACGCAGTATTTT. This translates into CASSYPSGSKGDTQYF.

There are many counts of this clonotype. The chain uses TRBV28 and TRBJ1-2; no firm D call. Germline V lookup: CDR1 MDHEN, CDR2 SYDVKM. The V and J ends lost 2 bases and 4 bases respectively, with 5 bases between them. The CDR3 is 12 residues long. The chain's CDR3 is CASSLRGYGYTF. Here the CDR3 DNA reads TGTGCCAGCAGTTTACGGGGCTATGGCTACACCTTC.

The table lists this clonotype with many counts. CDR3: CSVERELYNEQFF. In DNA, the CDR3 is TGCAGCGTTGAACGGGAGCTATACAATGAGCAGTTCTTC. V and J are TRBV29-1 and TRBJ2-1, with a weak D call TRBD2 (6 bases). The CDR3 totals 13 residues. With 2 bases removed from V and 4 bases from J, the gap between germline ends came to 9 bases. Germline lookup yields CDR1 SQVTM and CDR2 ANQGSEA.

This clonotype has only a few counts. CDR3 sequence reads: CASSLTGGSGETQYF. The CDR3 DNA sequence: TGCGCCAGCAGCTTGACGGGAGGCTCGGGAGAGACCCAGTACTTC. This chain links TRBV5-1 with TRBJ2-5; TRBD2 matches 7 bases. The germline V gene encodes CDR1 SGHRS and CDR2 YFSETQ. This CDR3 spans 15 amino acids. J gave up 4 bases and V 1 base, and 7 bases lay outside the gene matches.

The rearrangement joins TRBV3-1 to TRBJ2-3; D is ambiguous. The CDR3 loop spans 16 amino acids. Germline V gene sequence: CDR1 LGHDT, CDR2 YNNKEL (reference sequence). V was cut by 1 base and J by 2 bases, with 13 bases left in between. CDR3 amino acids: CASSQGGGTLTDTQYF. Written as DNA, the CDR3 is TGTGCCAGCAGCCAAGGGGGTGGTACCCTCACAGATACGCAGTATTTT.

This clonotype was picked up many times. The gene calls are TRBV29-1 and TRBJ2-7, with D unresolved. The CDR3 is made up of 12 amino acids. The ends were cut back, 3 bases at V and 1 base at J, with 7 bases in the middle. CDR1 SQVTM and CDR2 ANQGSEA come from the germline V gene. The CDR3 sequence is CSVDGDSYEQYF. The CDR3 DNA sequence: TGCAGCGTTGATGGGGATTCCTACGAGCAGTACTTC.

The rearrangement joins TRBV28 to TRBJ2-7; the D is unclear. Germline V gives CDR1 MDHEN, CDR2 SYDVKM. The CDR3 spans 14 residues. The V end lost 7 bases, the J end lost 2 bases, and 15 bases lay between the germline ends. The CDR3 coding sequence is TGTGCCAGCACTCCTAGTGGTGGAACCTACGAGCAGTACTTC. Translating it yields CASTPSGGTYEQYF.

This clonotype was detected many times. The rearrangement joins TRBV7-8 to TRBJ2-4, with D hard to call. This CDR3 has 15 residues. V shed 7 bases and J shed 0 bases, with 13 bases lying between them. Looked up from germline, CDR1 is SGHVS and CDR2 is FQNEAQ. For the CDR3, the DNA is TGTGCCAGCACGCGAGGCTCGGGAGCCAAAAACATTCAGTACTTC. Translated, it gives CASTRGSGAKNIQYF.

The chain couples TRBV7-6 to TRBJ1-6; tentatively, D is TRBD1 (6 bases). CDR1 SGHVS and CDR2 FNYEAQ come from the germline V gene. This CDR3 contains 16 residues. Trimming removed 0 bases at V and 7 bases at J, with 13 bases between. The CDR3 region has the DNA TGTGCCAGCAGCTTAGCGGAGGGGGTTTCGAATTCACCCCTCCACTTT. Residues: CASSLAEGVSNSPLHF.

The sample holds many counts of this clonotype. V gene TRBV11-1 combines with J gene TRBJ2-3; the match to TRBD2 covers 7 bases. J gave up 6 bases and V 2 bases, and 5 bases lay outside the gene matches. Per germline, CDR1 SGHAT and CDR2 FQDESV (reference sequence). The CDR3 spans 14 residues. The CDR3 sequence: CASSLILAEDTQYF. As DNA, the CDR3 is TGTGCCAGCAGCTTAATCCTAGCGGAGGATACGCAGTATTTT.

This clonotype was observed at least ten times. V is TRBV7-8 and J is TRBJ2-7; TRBD1 aligns across 8 bases. V lost 3 bases and J lost 1; bases outside the gene matches: 5. The CDR3 is 15 amino acids. From germline, CDR1 is SGHVS and CDR2 FQNEAQ. CDR3 residues: CASSLAGGNSYEQYF. DNA of the CDR3: TGTGCCAGCAGCTTGGCAGGGGGCAATTCCTACGAGCAGTACTTC.

The chain is built from TRBV25-1 and TRBJ2-7; TRBD2 is a possible D gene (5 bases). CDR1 is MGHDK, CDR2 SYGVNS, per germline. The CDR3 covers 15 residues. V lost 3 bases to trimming and J lost 0 bases, with 12 bases between them. CDR3 nucleotides: TGTGCCAGCAGTGATCAAGGACTCCTCTCCTACGAGCAGTACTTC. This codes for CASSDQGLLSYEQYF.

V usage is TRBV7-2 and J usage is TRBJ2-7, with unresolved D. This CDR3 is 12 amino acids long. Germline values: CDR1 SGHTA, CDR2 FQGNSA. The V end lost 1 base, the J end lost 4 bases, and 5 bases lay between the germline ends. CDR3 loop: CASSLVLYEQYF. Here the CDR3 DNA reads TGTGCCAGCAGCTTAGTCTTGTACGAGCAGTACTTC.

The chain is built from TRBV6-2 or TRBV6-3 and TRBJ2-2; 9 nucleotides match TRBD1. Germline V gene lookup returns CDR1 MNHEY and CDR2 SVGEGT. With 7 bases clipped from V and 5 bases from J, the junction kept 5 bases outside the gene matches. The CDR3 totals 14 residues. The CDR3 here is CASNTGGFTGELFF. CDR3 DNA sequence: TGTGCCAGCAATACAGGGGGCTTTACCGGGGAGCTGTTTTTT.

The chain couples TRBV7-2 to TRBJ2-6; TRBD1 matches 8 bases. The CDR3 is 19 amino acids. The trim removed 5 bases at V and 0 bases at J, leaving 12 bases unmatched. The germline CDR1 and CDR2 sequences are SGHTA and FQGNSA. The CDR3 bases are TGTGCCAGCAGCCTAACTTACAGGGGGTCAGACTCTGGGGCCAACGTCCTGACTTTC. It specifies CASSLTYRGSDSGANVLTF. The full variable domain, its missing parts supplied by reference TRBV7-2 and TRBJ2-6, is GAGVSQSPSNKVTEKGKDVELRCDPISGHTALYWYRQSLGQGLEFLIYFQGNSAPDKSGLPSDRFSAERTGGSVSTLTIQRTQQEDSAVYLCASSLTYRGSDSGANVLTFGAGSRLTVL.

This clonotype was counted only a few times. This chain uses TRBV12-3 or TRBV12-4 with TRBJ2-7; TRBD1 might be the D (6 bases). The CDR3 consists of 11 residues. V dropped 6 bases and J dropped 7 bases, with 10 bases sitting between them. The CDR3, as DNA: TGTGCCAGCAGCAAAAGGGGGGAGCAGTACTTC. Protein: CASSKRGEQYF.

The genes are TRBV28 and TRBJ1-4; D is perhaps TRBD1 (5 bases). CDR3 length: 14 amino acids. V dropped 1 base and J dropped 4 bases, with 7 bases sitting between them. Germline-derived CDR1 and CDR2 are MDHEN and SYDVKM. CDR3 in DNA: TGTGCCAGCAGTTTATCGACAGATAATGAAAAACTGTTTTTT. Translating gives CASSLSTDNEKLFF.

This clonotype was found many times. J is TRBJ1-1 and V is TRBV9; D gene uncertain. Germline CDR1 SGDLS, CDR2 YYNGEE. V was cut by 2 bases and J by 2 bases, with 7 bases left in between. The CDR3 contains 13 residues. The CDR3 DNA sequence: TGTGCCAGCAGCGTTCGGTTAAACACTGAAGCTTTCTTT. Amino acid sequence: CASSVRLNTEAFF.

The chain is built from TRBV7-2 and TRBJ1-6; 9 bases align to TRBD1. CDR1 is SGHTA and CDR2 is FQGNSA in the germline V gene. CDR3 length: 19 residues. The V segment lost 3 bases and the J segment 0 bases; nucleotides outside the gene matches: 9. The CDR3 sequence: CASSFRQGGQSSYNSPLHF. The CDR3 DNA sequence: TGTGCCAGCAGCTTCAGACAGGGGGGTCAGAGCTCCTATAATTCACCCCTCCACTTT.

The CDR3 loop reads CASSLDPKRSEKLFF. The CDR3 DNA follows: TGCGCCAGCAGCTTGGACCCAAAACGAAGTGAAAAACTGTTTTTT. The rearrangement uses TRBV5-1 and TRBJ1-4; D gene ambiguous. The CDR3 runs 15 residues. From germline, CDR1 is SGHRS and CDR2 YFSETQ. The germline V and J ends were trimmed by 0 bases and 7 bases, with 13 bases remaining between them.

The chain couples TRBV12-3 or TRBV12-4 to TRBJ2-3, with 10 bases aligning to TRBD2. The CDR3 sequence is 16 residues long. Trimming took 5 bases from V and 5 from J; bases not matched to a gene: 10. The CDR3 reads CASSQLAGVYGDTQYF. In nucleotides, the CDR3 is TGTGCCAGCAGTCAGCTAGCGGGAGTGTATGGAGATACGCAGTATTTT.

A few counts support this clonotype. The rearrangement links TRBV7-9 to TRBJ2-2; D is uncertain. V was trimmed by 1 base and J by 4 bases, leaving 7 bases between them. The germline V gene has CDR1 SEHNR and CDR2 FQNEAQ (reference sequence). CDR3 length: 14 residues. CDR3 DNA: TGTGCCAGCAGCTTAGTAGGGTCCACCGGGGAGCTGTTTTTT. Translated, it gives CASSLVGSTGELFF.

The V and J genes are TRBV29-1 and TRBJ2-1; TRBD2 matches 16 bases. CDR1 is SQVTM, CDR2 ANQGSEA, per germline. The ends lost 0 bases at V and 0 bases at J; junction bases unmatched: 11. This CDR3 is built from 21 residues. CDR3 loop: CSVEDAFTGLAGGSSYNEQFF. The CDR3 DNA is TGCAGCGTTGAAGATGCTTTTACGGGACTAGCGGGAGGGTCCTCCTACAATGAGCAGTTCTTC.

The table lists this clonotype with many counts. The chain carries TRBV18 and TRBJ2-3; D uncertain. CDR1 and CDR2 (germline): KGHSH, LQKENI. Trimming cost V 2 bases and J 3 bases, with 3 bases left between them. CDR3 size: 12 residues. CDR3 in DNA: TGTGCCAGCTCACCAGTAACAGATACGCAGTATTTT. This codes for CASSPVTDTQYF. Full variable domain (rest looked up from reference TRBV18 and TRBJ2-3): NAGVMQNPRHLVRRRGQEARLRCSPMKGHSHVYWYRQLPEEGLKFMVYLQKENIIDESGMPKERFSAEFPKEGPSILRIQQVVRGDSAAYFCASSPVTDTQYFGPGTRLTVL.

The chain is built from TRBV6-1 and TRBJ2-7, with a weak D call TRBD1 (6 bases). Germline V gene sequence: CDR1 MNHNS, CDR2 SASEGT. Between the trimmed V and J ends, which lost 6 bases and 4 bases, there was a span of 13 bases. The CDR3 has 13 residues. For the CDR3, the DNA is TGTGCCAGCAGACCGGGACAAACGTACGAGCAGTACTTC. Translating gives CASRPGQTYEQYF.

The chain joins TRBV10-3 to TRBJ2-5; unclear D gene. This CDR3 has 13 amino acids. The V and J ends lost 7 bases and 2 bases respectively, with 11 bases between them. From germline, CDR1 is ENHRY and CDR2 SYGVKD. The CDR3 DNA reads TGTGCCATCACCAAGGGTGGACAAGAGACCCAGTACTTC. Translating gives CAITKGGQETQYF.